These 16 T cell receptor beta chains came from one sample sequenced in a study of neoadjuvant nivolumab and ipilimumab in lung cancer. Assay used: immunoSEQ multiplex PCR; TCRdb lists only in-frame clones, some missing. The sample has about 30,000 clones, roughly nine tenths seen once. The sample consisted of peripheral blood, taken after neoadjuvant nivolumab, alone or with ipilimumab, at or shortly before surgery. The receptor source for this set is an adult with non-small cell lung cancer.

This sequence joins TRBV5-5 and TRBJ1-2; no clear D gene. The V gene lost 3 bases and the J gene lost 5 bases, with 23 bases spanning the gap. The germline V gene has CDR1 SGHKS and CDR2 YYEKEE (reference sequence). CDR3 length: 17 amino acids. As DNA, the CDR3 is TGTGCCAGCAGCTCAGATTATTTAGGGCCCACGATTTATGGCTACACCTTC. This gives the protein CASSSDYLGPTIYGYTF.

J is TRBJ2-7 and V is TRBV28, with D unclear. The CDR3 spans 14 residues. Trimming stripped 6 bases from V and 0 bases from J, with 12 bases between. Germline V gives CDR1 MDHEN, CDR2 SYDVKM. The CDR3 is CASRSPWDSYEQYF. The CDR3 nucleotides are TGTGCCAGCAGGTCCCCTTGGGACTCCTACGAGCAGTACTTC.

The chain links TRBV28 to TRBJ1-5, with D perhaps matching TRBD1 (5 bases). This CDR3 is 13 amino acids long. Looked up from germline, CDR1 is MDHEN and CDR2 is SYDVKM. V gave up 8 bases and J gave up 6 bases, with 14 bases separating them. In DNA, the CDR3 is TGTGCCAGCGCCTCCTGGGGCCCTCAGCCCCAGCATTTT. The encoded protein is CASASWGPQPQHF.

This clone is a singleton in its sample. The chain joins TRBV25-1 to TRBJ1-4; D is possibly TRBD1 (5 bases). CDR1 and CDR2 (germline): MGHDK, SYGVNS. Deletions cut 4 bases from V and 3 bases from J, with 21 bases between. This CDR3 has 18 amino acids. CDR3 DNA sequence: TGTGCCAGCAGTGGCTCCCCCCTCTCCAGGGCAGCTAATGAAAAACTGTTTTTT. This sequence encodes CASSGSPLSRAANEKLFF.

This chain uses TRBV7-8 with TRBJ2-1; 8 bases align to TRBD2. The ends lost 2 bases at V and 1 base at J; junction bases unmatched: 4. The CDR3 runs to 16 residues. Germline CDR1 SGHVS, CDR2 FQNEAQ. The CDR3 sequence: CASSLKAGESYNEQFF. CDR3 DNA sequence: TGTGCCAGCAGCTTAAAAGCGGGAGAGTCCTACAATGAGCAGTTCTTC.

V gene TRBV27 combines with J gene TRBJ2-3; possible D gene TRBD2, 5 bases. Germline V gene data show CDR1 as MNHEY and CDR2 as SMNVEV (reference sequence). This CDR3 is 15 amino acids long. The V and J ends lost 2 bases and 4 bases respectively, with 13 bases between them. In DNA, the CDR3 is TGTGCCAGCAGTTTAATAGGAGGCAGGTCAGATACGCAGTATTTT. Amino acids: CASSLIGGRSDTQYF.

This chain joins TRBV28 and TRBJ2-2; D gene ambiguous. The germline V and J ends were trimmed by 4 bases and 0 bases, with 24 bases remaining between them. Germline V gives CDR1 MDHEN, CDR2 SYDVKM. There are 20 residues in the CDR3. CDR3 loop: CASSSPLDTTNYPNTGELFF. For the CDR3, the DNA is TGTGCCAGCAGTTCCCCCCTTGACACAACCAACTACCCGAACACCGGGGAGCTGTTTTTT.

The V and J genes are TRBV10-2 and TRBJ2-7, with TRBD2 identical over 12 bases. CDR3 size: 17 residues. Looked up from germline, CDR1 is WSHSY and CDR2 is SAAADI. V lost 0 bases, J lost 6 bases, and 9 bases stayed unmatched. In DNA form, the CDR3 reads TGCGCCAGCAGTGAGTCATTTAGACTAGCGGGAGAATCCGAGCAGTACTTC. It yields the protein CASSESFRLAGESEQYF.

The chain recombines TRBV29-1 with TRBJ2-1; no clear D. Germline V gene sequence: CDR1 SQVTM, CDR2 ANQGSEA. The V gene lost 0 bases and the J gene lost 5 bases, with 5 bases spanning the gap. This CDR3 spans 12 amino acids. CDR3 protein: CSVEDNNNEQFF. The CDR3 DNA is TGCAGCGTTGAAGATAACAACAATGAGCAGTTCTTC.

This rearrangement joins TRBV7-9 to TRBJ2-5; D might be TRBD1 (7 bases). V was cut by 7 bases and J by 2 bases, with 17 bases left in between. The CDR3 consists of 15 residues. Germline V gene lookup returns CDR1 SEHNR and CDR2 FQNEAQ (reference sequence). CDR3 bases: TGTGCCAGCAACGCACAGGGGAGCGGGCAAGAGACCCAGTACTTC. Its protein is CASNAQGSGQETQYF.

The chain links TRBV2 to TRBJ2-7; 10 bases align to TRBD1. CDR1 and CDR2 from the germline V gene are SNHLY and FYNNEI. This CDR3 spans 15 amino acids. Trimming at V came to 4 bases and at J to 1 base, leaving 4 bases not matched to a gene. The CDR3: CASSALDRGSYEQYF. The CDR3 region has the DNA TGTGCCAGCAGTGCCCTGGACAGGGGGTCCTACGAGCAGTACTTC.

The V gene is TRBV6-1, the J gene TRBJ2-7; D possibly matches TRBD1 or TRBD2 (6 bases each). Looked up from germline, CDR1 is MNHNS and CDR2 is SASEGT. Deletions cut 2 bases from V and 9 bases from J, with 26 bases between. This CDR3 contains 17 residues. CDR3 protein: CASSESFAMGGGIGQYF. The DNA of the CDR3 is TGTGCCAGCAGTGAAAGTTTTGCTATGGGGGGCGGCATCGGGCAGTACTTC.

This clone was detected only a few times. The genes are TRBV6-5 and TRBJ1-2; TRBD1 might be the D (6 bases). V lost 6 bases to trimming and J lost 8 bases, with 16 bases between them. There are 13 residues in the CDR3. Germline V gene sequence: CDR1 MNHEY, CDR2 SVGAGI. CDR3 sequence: CASRTGQYMGYTF. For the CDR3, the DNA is TGTGCCAGCAGAACTGGACAGTATATGGGCTACACCTTC.

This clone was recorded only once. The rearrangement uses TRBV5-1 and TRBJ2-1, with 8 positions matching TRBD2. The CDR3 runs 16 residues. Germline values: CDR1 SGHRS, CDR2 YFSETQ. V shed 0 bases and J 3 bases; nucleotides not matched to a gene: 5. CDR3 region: CASSLGVSGNYNEQFF. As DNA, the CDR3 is TGCGCCAGCAGCTTGGGGGTTAGCGGGAACTACAATGAGCAGTTCTTC.

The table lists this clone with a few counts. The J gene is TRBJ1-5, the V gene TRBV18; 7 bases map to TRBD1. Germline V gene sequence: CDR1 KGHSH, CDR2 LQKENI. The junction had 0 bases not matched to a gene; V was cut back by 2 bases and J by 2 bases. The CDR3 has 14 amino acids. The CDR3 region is CASSPTGGNQPQHF. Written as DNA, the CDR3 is TGTGCCAGCTCACCAACAGGGGGCAATCAGCCCCAGCATTTT.

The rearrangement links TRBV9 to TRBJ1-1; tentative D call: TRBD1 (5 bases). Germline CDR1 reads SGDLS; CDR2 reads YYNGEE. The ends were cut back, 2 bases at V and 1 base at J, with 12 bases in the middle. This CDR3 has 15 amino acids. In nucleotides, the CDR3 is TGTGCCAGCAGCGTGATCGGGACGGGGAACACTGAAGCTTTCTTT. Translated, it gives CASSVIGTGNTEAFF.